This T cell receptor beta chain was sequenced in a study of blood T cells in healthy people across ages. For the second PCR, which ran for 7 to 11 cycles, a sample-barcoded 5' primer and a J-beta primer mix were used. Via MiXCR, TCRdb re-called the 5' RACE reads, giving one row per CDR3 protein. This sample carries about 800,000 distinct CDR3 sequences, over 45% of them seen once, and the ten largest clones take about 20%. Germline V CDR1 and CDR2: DFQATT, SNEGSKA (reference sequence). The CDR3 loop spans 11 amino acids. The chain couples TRBV20-1 to TRBJ2-5; D is undetermined. TRBJ2-4 explains the end of the DNA better; the J call may be wrong. Sequences were obtained from blood. This receptor was obtained from a man aged 30 to 39 in good health. The CDR3 here is CSATSRHIQYF. The CDR3 region has the DNA TGCAGTGCTACCTCCCGGCACATTCAGTACTTC.